This T cell receptor beta chain was identified during a study of PD-1 blockade in classical Hodgkin lymphoma. As for the study in general: The nivolumab dose that patients received was 3 mg/kg, given intravenously every 2 weeks.

Every patient experienced relapse after autologous stem cell transplantation, and brentuximab vedotin exposure varied. Points on this clone: Antigen: not known.

The V gene end was trimmed by 6 bases and the J gene end by 5 bases; junction bases not matched to a gene: 6. The CDR3 spans 14 residues. Germline V gives CDR1 SNHLY, CDR2 FYNNEI. The table came from immunoSEQ multiplex PCR; TCRdb's copy has only in-frame clones and leaves some out. Of almost 100,000 clones listed, roughly 92% are singletons. Whole-study findings and limits: Complete responders' diversity at baseline resembled that of newly diagnosed patients. Patients starting nivolumab under 1 year after ASCT were excluded.

This TCR derives from a human donor with classical Hodgkin lymphoma. J is TRBJ1-5 and V is TRBV2, with TRBD1 matching over 8 bases. Sequencing used peripheral blood mononuclear cells (PBMCs), obtained at baseline. CDR3 amino acids: CASSRQGRYQPQHF. CDR3 nucleotide sequence: TGTGCCAGCAGCCGACAGGGGCGTTATCAGCCCCAGCATTTT.